These 10 T cell receptor beta chains originate from one sample sequenced in a study of blood T cell repertoires in COVID-19. TCRdb's table, derived via immunoSEQ multiplex PCR, lists solely in-frame clones and lacks some. The sample gives over 100,000 clones, over 80% of which show up once; roughly 0.89% is in the top ten. Material for sequencing was peripheral blood. These receptors all stem from a woman aged 65 to 85 with acute or convalescent COVID-19.

The V and J genes are TRBV15 and TRBJ2-7, with a weak D call TRBD2 (5 bases). Germline V gives CDR1 LNHNV, CDR2 YYDKDF (reference sequence). V was cut by 0 bases and J by 3 bases, with 9 bases left in between. This CDR3 contains 14 residues. CDR3 amino acids: CATSRDLGDYEQYF. The CDR3 region has the DNA TGTGCCACCAGCAGAGATTTGGGAGACTACGAGCAGTACTTC.

This chain joins TRBV7-8 and TRBJ1-5; a possible D gene is TRBD1 (6 bases). The CDR3 runs to 16 residues. Germline values: CDR1 SGHVS, CDR2 FQNEAQ. V shed 5 bases and J shed 7 bases, with 21 bases lying between them. CDR3 loop: CASSARGAGVGQPQHF. The CDR3 DNA follows: TGTGCCAGCAGCGCCCGAGGGGCAGGGGTAGGACAGCCCCAGCATTTT.

This clone was observed a handful of times. The chain has TRBV9 and TRBJ1-2; D ambiguous. The germline V and J ends were trimmed by 0 bases and 1 base, with 4 bases remaining between them. CDR1 and CDR2 from the germline V gene are SGDLS and YYNGEE. This CDR3 region has 13 residues. The CDR3 DNA reads as TGTGCCAGCAGCGTAGAACTTAACTATGGCTACACCTTC. This sequence encodes CASSVELNYGYTF.

The chain is built from TRBV5-1 and TRBJ1-6; D may be TRBD1 (5 bases). This CDR3 is 15 amino acids long. Trimming removed 0 bases from V and 7 bases from J, with 11 bases in between. The germline CDR1 and CDR2 sequences are SGHRS and YFSETQ. The CDR3 here is CASSLEGQANSPLHF. CDR3 DNA sequence: TGCGCCAGCAGCTTGGAGGGGCAGGCCAATTCACCCCTCCACTTT. The full variable domain, completed using reference TRBV5-1 and TRBJ1-6, is KAGVTQTPRYLIKTRGQQVTLSCSPISGHRSVSWYQQTPGQGLQFLFEYFSETQRNKGNFPGRFSGRQFSNSRSEMNVSTLELGDSALYLCASSLEGQANSPLHFGNGTRLTVT.

This clone has just one count. V usage is TRBV4-1 and J usage is TRBJ2-1, with D perhaps TRBD1 (6 bases). Germline V gives CDR1 MGHRA, CDR2 YSYEKL. This CDR3 region has 15 residues. V was shortened by 0 bases and J by 2 bases, with 8 bases between the two germline ends. The CDR3 region is CASSQEGGPYNEQFF. CDR3 bases: TGCGCCAGCAGCCAAGAAGGGGGACCCTACAATGAGCAGTTCTTC.

This chain connects TRBV29-1 to TRBJ1-2; D gene uncertain. With 0 bases removed from V and 9 bases from J, the gap between germline ends came to 17 bases. The germline V gene has CDR1 SQVTM and CDR2 ANQGSEA. This CDR3 spans 14 amino acids. The DNA for the CDR3 is TGCAGCGTTGAAGATCGTGGAGGGAAAGGGCGCTACACCTTC. Translated, it gives CSVEDRGGKGRYTF. Full variable domain (missing parts from reference TRBV29-1 and TRBJ1-2): SAVISQKPSRDICQRGTSLTIQCQVDSQVTMMFWYRQQPGQSLTLIATANQGSEATYESGFVIDKFPISRPNLTFSTLTVSNMSPEDSSIYLCSVEDRGGKGRYTFGSGTRLTVV.

This clone came up once. The rearrangement joins TRBV6-2 or TRBV6-3 to TRBJ1-5, with 7 nucleotides matching TRBD1. The V segment lost 0 bases and the J segment 9 bases; nucleotides outside the gene matches: 11. This CDR3 spans 16 amino acids. The germline gives CDR1 MNHEY, CDR2 SVGEGT. The CDR3 spells CASSYSGGTDFSPQHF. The CDR3, as DNA: TGTGCCAGCAGTTACTCTGGAGGGACAGATTTTTCGCCCCAGCATTTT.

This chain links TRBV28 with TRBJ2-7, with D possibly TRBD2 on 5 matching bases. The CDR3 length is 12 residues. The germline V gene has CDR1 MDHEN and CDR2 SYDVKM. V was shortened by 4 bases and J by 5 bases, with 9 bases between the two germline ends. The CDR3 region is CASSSGLNEQYF. In DNA, the CDR3 is TGTGCCAGCAGTTCCGGACTTAACGAGCAGTACTTC.

The CDR3 spells CARSLLGGGNTEAFF. The CDR3 region has the DNA TGTGCCAGAAGCTTGCTCGGGGGAGGAAACACTGAAGCTTTCTTT. This chain connects TRBV5-3 to TRBJ1-1, with TRBD1 as a possible D gene (5 bases). TRBV5-3 is labeled an ORF, and its function is uncertain. V was shortened by 1 base and J by 2 bases, with 12 bases between the two germline ends. The CDR3 is 15 residues long.

The rearrangement links TRBV3-1 (or the pseudogene TRBV3-2) to TRBJ2-3, with D possibly matching TRBD2 (5 bases). The CDR3 is 13 residues long. CDR1 LGHDT and CDR2 YNNKEL come from the germline V gene (reference sequence). The V end was cut by 7 bases, the J end by 5 bases, with 13 bases between. CDR3 coding DNA: TGTGCCAGCAAAGGCACGGCGGGAGATACGCAGTATTTT. Translated: CASKGTAGDTQYF.